This T cell receptor beta chain was documented in a study of CD8 T cells in ankylosing spondylitis. Germline trimming cut 2 bases from V and 1 base from J; bases unmatched to any gene: 5. The CDR3 covers 15 residues. Germline V lookup: CDR1 SGHRS, CDR2 YFSETQ. This clonotype was recorded a few times. Its target is not known. Making the TCR beta libraries involved quantitative 5'-RACE with molecular barcodes. From the 5' RACE reads, TCRdb called clonotypes with MiXCR, one entry per CDR3 protein. The table includes over 150,000 distinct CDR3 sequences, 10% to 15% detected once. Whole-study results and caveats: Clones that were linked to disease were CD8+ and were relatively rare in peripheral blood. Made up of about eight highly homologous variants, a TCR beta motif appeared characteristic of ankylosing spondylitis blood.

The sequenced material came from blood, either unsorted or a sorted T cell fraction (not recorded which). V and J are TRBV5-1 and TRBJ1-1; the match to TRBD1 covers 7 bases. The TCR was taken from a male donor with ankylosing spondylitis or in good health (not recorded which). The DNA of the CDR3 is TGCGCCAGCAGCTTTGACCGACAGGGGAACACTGAAGCTTTCTTT. Its translation is CASSFDRQGNTEAFF. Complete variable domain (other parts from reference TRBV5-1 and TRBJ1-1): KAGVTQTPRYLIKTRGQQVTLSCSPISGHRSVSWYQQTPGQGLQFLFEYFSETQRNKGNFPGRFSGRQFSNSRSEMNVSTLELGDSALYLCASSFDRQGNTEAFFGQGTRLTVV.